The 24 T cell receptor beta chains below were found in one sample sequenced in a study of identical twins. Each CDR3 protein is one row after TCRdb ran MiXCR on the 5' RACE reads. The sample records hundreds of thousands of distinct CDR3 sequences, 10% to 15% being singletons. These data were also filed under a second study, of yellow fever vaccine responses in identical twins.

The sample consisted of PBMCs. The receptors were sampled from a woman between 18 and 29 years old in good health.

There are a few counts of this clonotype. V is TRBV11-2 and J is TRBJ2-5; the D is unclear. Trimming took off 0 bases at V and 2 bases at J, with 13 bases between the two ends. The CDR3 runs 16 residues. Germline CDR1 SGHAT, CDR2 FQNNGV. CDR3 residues: CASSLDPAIRQETQYF. The CDR3 nucleotides are TGTGCCAGCAGCTTAGATCCGGCTATTCGGCAAGAGACCCAGTACTTC.

This clonotype was counted only a few times. The V and J genes are TRBV7-9 and TRBJ2-5; a weak D match, TRBD1 (5 bases). The length of the CDR3 is 14 residues. V dropped 5 bases and J dropped 4 bases, with 14 bases sitting between them. Germline CDR1 SEHNR, CDR2 FQNEAQ (reference sequence). For the CDR3, the DNA is TGTGCCAGCAGCCCTCACACAGGCACAGAGACCCAGTACTTC. Its protein product is CASSPHTGTETQYF. The complete variable domain, with remaining parts taken from reference TRBV7-9 and TRBJ2-5, reads DTGVSQNPRHKITKRGQNVTFRCDPISEHNRLYWYRQTLGQGPEFLTYFQNEAQLEKSRLLSDRFSAERPKGSFSTLEIQRTEQGDSAMYLCASSPHTGTETQYFGPGTRLLVL.

V gene TRBV20-1 combines with J gene TRBJ2-7; 7 nucleotides line up with TRBD1. This CDR3 has 12 residues. The germline CDR1 and CDR2 sequences are DFQATT and SNEGSKA (reference sequence). Unmatched junction bases numbered 6, after V lost 4 bases and J lost 6 bases. This CDR3 is CSATDRVSEQYV. The CDR3 DNA reads as TGCAGTGCTACCGACAGGGTGTCCGAGCAGTACGTC.

This clonotype was counted at least ten times. The rearrangement links TRBV12-3 or TRBV12-4 to TRBJ2-5, with D hard to call. The V and J ends lost 3 bases and 2 bases respectively, with 4 bases between them. CDR3 length: 12 amino acids. The CDR3 loop reads CASSFQQETQYF. As DNA, the CDR3 is TGTGCCAGCAGTTTCCAGCAAGAGACCCAGTACTTC.

The chain has TRBV12-3 or TRBV12-4 and TRBJ2-3; D gene ambiguous. V was shortened by 7 bases and J by 0 bases, with 14 bases between the two germline ends. The CDR3 runs 15 residues. As DNA, the CDR3 is TGTGCCAGCACCCTCGCCGCGGCAAGCACAGATACGCAGTATTTT. Protein sequence: CASTLAAASTDTQYF.

The CDR3 nucleotides are TGTGCCACCAGTGATTTGGGGCACGAGTATGGCTACACCTTC. Protein product: CATSDLGHEYGYTF. The chain combines TRBV24-1 with TRBJ1-2, with D hard to call. V was clipped by 0 bases and J by 5 bases, with 9 bases between them. The CDR3 is 14 amino acids. Germline CDR1 and CDR2: KGHDR and SFDVKD.

The chain combines TRBV5-5 with TRBJ2-2, with D possibly matching TRBD2 (5 bases). The CDR3 loop spans 14 amino acids. CDR1 SGHKS and CDR2 YYEKEE come from the germline V gene (reference sequence). Trimming left V 3 bases short and J 2 bases short, with 8 bases between. The CDR3 nucleotides read TGTGCCAGCAGCTGGAGCGGTAACACCGGGGAGCTGTTTTTT. Its protein product is CASSWSGNTGELFF.

Written as DNA, the CDR3 is TGTGCCAGCAGCTTAGGTCGGACAGTAGACGAGCAGTACTTC. It specifies CASSLGRTVDEQYF. The chain links TRBV7-9 to TRBJ2-7; D might be TRBD1 (6 bases). The CDR3 contains 14 residues. Trimming shortened V by 1 base and J by 5 bases, and 12 bases separated the two germline ends. Germline V gene data show CDR1 as SEHNR and CDR2 as FQNEAQ (reference sequence).

This clonotype was picked up a small number of times. The V and J genes are TRBV4-1 and TRBJ2-1; 11 bases are shared with TRBD2. Germline-derived CDR1 and CDR2 are MGHRA and YSYEKL. With 1 base clipped from V and 4 bases from J, the junction kept 9 bases outside the gene matches. The CDR3 sequence is 18 residues long. The CDR3 region has the DNA TGCGCCAGCAGCCAAGCGGGGGTTAGCGGGAGGGTTTACAATGAGCAGTTCTTC. This codes for CASSQAGVSGRVYNEQFF.

This chain uses TRBV20-1 with TRBJ2-1, with a weak D call TRBD2 (5 bases). The length of the CDR3 is 17 residues. V was trimmed by 6 bases and J by 3 bases, leaving 24 bases between them. Germline CDR1 is DFQATT and CDR2 is SNEGSKA (reference sequence). This CDR3 reads CSAPSPLIAQHYNEQFF. CDR3 coding DNA: TGCAGTGCCCCCTCCCCGCTGATAGCGCAACACTACAATGAGCAGTTCTTC.

The table lists this clonotype with a few counts. The chain joins TRBV7-3 to TRBJ2-3; 14 bases map to TRBD2. There are 16 residues in the CDR3. Germline V gene sequence: CDR1 SGHTA, CDR2 FQGTGA. With 5 bases clipped from V and 5 bases from J, the junction kept 6 bases outside the gene matches. CDR3 loop: CASSQGLAGVIDTQYF. CDR3 in DNA: TGTGCCAGCAGCCAGGGACTAGCGGGAGTTATAGATACGCAGTATTTT.

This clonotype was counted many times. The chain recombines TRBV12-3 or TRBV12-4 with TRBJ1-2, with 8 nucleotides matching TRBD1. Trimming took 3 bases from V and 4 from J; bases not matched to a gene: 4. The CDR3 runs 14 residues. CDR3 DNA: TGTGCCAGCAGTTTCGACAGGGGATCCTATGGCTACACCTTC. As protein: CASSFDRGSYGYTF.

The table lists this clonotype with many counts. This sequence joins TRBV7-9 and TRBJ2-7, with TRBD2 as a possible D gene (6 bases). The CDR3 loop spans 14 amino acids. Deletions cut 5 bases from V and 5 bases from J, with 16 bases between. Germline CDR1 SEHNR, CDR2 FQNEAQ (reference sequence). The CDR3, as DNA: TGTGCCAGCAGCCCTACCGGGACTCTAGACGAGCAGTACTTC. It encodes CASSPTGTLDEQYF.

V gene TRBV5-1 combines with J gene TRBJ2-5; 13 bases map to TRBD2. The CDR3 length is 15 residues. From germline, CDR1 is SGHRS and CDR2 YFSETQ. The junction had 5 bases not matched to a gene; V was cut back by 2 bases and J by 7 bases. The CDR3 sequence: CASSFGTSGTGTQYF. The CDR3 DNA is TGCGCCAGCAGCTTCGGGACTAGCGGGACGGGGACCCAGTACTTC.

The chain has TRBV7-2 and TRBJ2-1; perhaps TRBD2 as D (5 bases). Trimming took off 1 base at V and 9 bases at J, with 10 bases between the two ends. Germline V lookup: CDR1 SGHTA, CDR2 FQGNSA. This CDR3 comprises 13 residues. CDR3 DNA sequence: TGTGCCAGCAGCTTAGGGGAACTAGTTGAGCAGTTCTTC. This codes for CASSLGELVEQFF. Drawing the rest from reference TRBV7-2 and TRBJ2-1, the complete variable domain is GAGVSQSPSNKVTEKGKDVELRCDPISGHTALYWYRQSLGQGLEFLIYFQGNSAPDKSGLPSDRFSAERTGGSVSTLTIQRTQQEDSAVYLCASSLGELVEQFFGPGTRLTVL.

The table lists this clonotype with a few counts. This chain connects TRBV5-1 to TRBJ2-1, with D uncertain. V lost 5 bases to trimming and J lost 1 base, with 10 bases between them. This CDR3 has 14 amino acids. Germline CDR1 and CDR2: SGHRS and YFSETQ. The CDR3 loop reads CASRLPGSYNEQFF. In DNA form, the CDR3 reads TGCGCCAGCAGGCTCCCCGGTTCCTACAATGAGCAGTTCTTC.

This clonotype was recorded at least ten times. This chain links TRBV12-3 or TRBV12-4 with TRBJ1-1, with TRBD1 as a possible D gene (5 bases). The CDR3 is 14 residues long. Between the trimmed V and J ends, which lost 1 base and 3 bases, there was a span of 9 bases. The CDR3 loop reads CASSLEGLYTEAFF. CDR3 DNA sequence: TGTGCCAGCAGTTTAGAGGGGTTGTACACTGAAGCTTTCTTT.

Only a few counts were recorded for this clonotype. One junction end does not reproduce the germline sequence, and a read error may be involved. The V and J genes are TRBV18 and TRBJ2-7; 7 bases match TRBD1. This CDR3 has 14 residues. CDR1 KGHSH and CDR2 LQKENI come from the germline V gene. This CDR3 is CASSPQGSSYEQYF. DNA of the CDR3: TGTGCCAGCTCTCCACAGGGGAGCTCCTACGAGCAGTACTTC.

Concerning this clonotype: This may arise from a read error, as a much more abundant clone is one base away. In DNA, the CDR3 is TGTGCCATCAGGCCCCTACTTCTGGCTGAGCAGCTCTTC. Amino acids: CAIRPLLLAEQLF. V gene TRBV10-3 combines with J gene TRBJ2-1; no reliable D call. The CDR3 loop spans 13 amino acids. The germline V gene has CDR1 ENHRY and CDR2 SYGVKD.

The chain recombines TRBV12-3 or TRBV12-4 with TRBJ2-5; D may be TRBD2 (6 bases). The CDR3 is 14 residues long. Between the trimmed V and J ends, which lost 6 bases and 6 bases, there was a span of 17 bases. CDR3: CASSPWGVAKTQYF. The CDR3 DNA reads TGTGCCAGCAGCCCGTGGGGGGTGGCCAAGACCCAGTACTTC.

This clonotype occurred many times. This chain joins TRBV12-3 or TRBV12-4 and TRBJ2-7, with a possible D match to TRBD1 (6 bases). CDR3 length: 14 residues. The V gene lost 6 bases and the J gene lost 2 bases, with 14 bases spanning the gap. The CDR3 is CASRRQGFPYEQYF. The CDR3 DNA reads TGTGCCAGCAGGCGTCAGGGGTTCCCCTACGAGCAGTACTTC.

J is TRBJ2-7 and V is TRBV7-9; D remains ambiguous. The germline V gene encodes CDR1 SEHNR and CDR2 FQNEAQ (reference sequence). This CDR3 has 14 residues. V lost 1 base and J 5 bases, leaving 12 bases between the germline ends. The CDR3 DNA sequence: TGTGCCAGCAGCTTAGGGAGACTCAAGGACGAGCAGTACGTC. Translation gives CASSLGRLKDEQYV.

This clonotype occurred many times. This chain connects TRBV28 to TRBJ2-7; D gene ambiguous. CDR1 MDHEN and CDR2 SYDVKM come from the germline V gene. This CDR3 contains 12 residues. Between the trimmed V and J ends, which lost 4 bases and 6 bases, there was a span of 10 bases. The CDR3 coding sequence is TGTGCCAGCAGTTCCTATAGTCGCGAGCAGTACTTC. Its translation: CASSSYSREQYF.

V usage is TRBV9 and J usage is TRBJ2-1; D is uncertain. CDR3 length: 15 residues. Germline V CDR1 and CDR2: SGDLS, YYNGEE. Trimming took 1 base from V and 5 from J, leaving 13 bases between them. The DNA for the CDR3 is TGTGCCAGCAGCGTATCAGCGCGGATTGACAATGAGCAGTTCTTC. Translated: CASSVSARIDNEQFF.